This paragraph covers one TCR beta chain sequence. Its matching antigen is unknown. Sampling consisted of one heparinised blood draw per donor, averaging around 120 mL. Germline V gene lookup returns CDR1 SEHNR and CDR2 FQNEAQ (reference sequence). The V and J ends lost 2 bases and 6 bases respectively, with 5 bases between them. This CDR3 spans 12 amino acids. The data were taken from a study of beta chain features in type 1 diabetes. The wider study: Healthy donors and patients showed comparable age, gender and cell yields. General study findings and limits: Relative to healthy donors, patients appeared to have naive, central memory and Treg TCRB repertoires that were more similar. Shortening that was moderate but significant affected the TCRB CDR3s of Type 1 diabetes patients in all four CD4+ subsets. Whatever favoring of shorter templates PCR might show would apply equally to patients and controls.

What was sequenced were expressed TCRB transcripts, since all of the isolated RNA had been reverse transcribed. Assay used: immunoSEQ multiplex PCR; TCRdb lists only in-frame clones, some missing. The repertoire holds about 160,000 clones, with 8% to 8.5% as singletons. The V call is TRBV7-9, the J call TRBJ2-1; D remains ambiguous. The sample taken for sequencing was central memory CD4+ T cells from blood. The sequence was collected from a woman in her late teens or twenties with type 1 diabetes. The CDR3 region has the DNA TGTGCCAGCAGCTTATCTACCAATGAGCAGTTCTTC. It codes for CASSLSTNEQFF. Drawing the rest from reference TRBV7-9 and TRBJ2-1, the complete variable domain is DTGVSQNPRHKITKRGQNVTFRCDPISEHNRLYWYRQTLGQGPEFLTYFQNEAQLEKSRLLSDRFSAERPKGSFSTLEIQRTEQGDSAMYLCASSLSTNEQFFGPGTRLTVL.